This TCR beta chain is from a study of cytomegalovirus exposure and HLA in healthy donors. CDR3 length: 15 amino acids. CDR1 is MNHEY and CDR2 is SMNVEV in the germline V gene (reference sequence). With 5 bases clipped from V and 4 bases from J, the junction kept 7 bases outside the gene matches. TCRdb's table, derived via immunoSEQ multiplex PCR, lists solely in-frame clones and lacks some. The sample lists approximately 110,000 clones; 90% to 95% were seen once. The sequenced sample consisted of PBMCs. The receptor was derived from a young woman in good health and CMV-seronegative. The rearrangement uses TRBV27 and TRBJ2-1; 8 bases are shared with TRBD2. CDR3 amino acids: CASSTGLAGYNEQFF. CDR3 nucleotides: TGTGCCAGCAGTACCGGTCTAGCGGGTTACAATGAGCAGTTCTTC.